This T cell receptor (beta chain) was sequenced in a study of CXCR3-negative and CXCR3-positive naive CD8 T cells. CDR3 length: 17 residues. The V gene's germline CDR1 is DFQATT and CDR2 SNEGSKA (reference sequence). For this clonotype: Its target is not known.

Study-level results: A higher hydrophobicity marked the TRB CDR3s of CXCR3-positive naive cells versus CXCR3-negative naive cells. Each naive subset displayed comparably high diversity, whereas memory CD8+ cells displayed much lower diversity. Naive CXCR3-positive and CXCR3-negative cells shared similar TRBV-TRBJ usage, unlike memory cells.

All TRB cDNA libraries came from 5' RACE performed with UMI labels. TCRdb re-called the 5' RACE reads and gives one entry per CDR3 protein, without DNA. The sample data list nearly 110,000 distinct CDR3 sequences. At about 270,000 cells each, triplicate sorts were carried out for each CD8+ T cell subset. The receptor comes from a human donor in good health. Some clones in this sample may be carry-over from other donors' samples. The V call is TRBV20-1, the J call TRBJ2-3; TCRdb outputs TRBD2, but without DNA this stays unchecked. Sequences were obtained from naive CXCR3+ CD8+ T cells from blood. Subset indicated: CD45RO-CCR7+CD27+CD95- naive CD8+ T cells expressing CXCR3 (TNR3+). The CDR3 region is CSAHRSGELLSTDTQYF.